One and the same sample provided the 7 T cell receptor beta chains below, sequenced in a study of blood T cell repertoires in COVID-19. Profiling relied on immunoSEQ multiplex PCR, and the TCRdb table lists in-frame clones only, not all of them. Among a few hundred thousand clones, 80% to 90% were seen once, and the ten largest hold roughly 2%. Sequenced: PBMCs or T cells enriched from blood (not recorded which). These receptors were obtained from a young man who had recovered from COVID-19.

The V call is TRBV5-1, the J call TRBJ2-2, with a weak D call TRBD2 (6 bases). Germline loops: CDR1 SGHRS, CDR2 YFSETQ. The V gene lost 0 bases and the J gene lost 4 bases, with 13 bases spanning the gap. The CDR3 sequence is 16 residues long. The CDR3 protein is CASSLESSDPTGELFF. CDR3 sequence (DNA): TGCGCCAGCAGCTTGGAATCTAGCGATCCCACCGGGGAGCTGTTTTTT.

This clone was seen a handful of times. The V and J genes are TRBV7-3 and TRBJ2-6; D might be TRBD1 (6 bases). Per germline, CDR1 SGHTA and CDR2 FQGTGA. This CDR3 region has 17 residues. V lost 3 bases and J lost 0, with 12 bases in between. This CDR3 is CASSLGAVSSGANVLTF. DNA for the CDR3: TGTGCCAGCAGCTTGGGGGCCGTAAGCTCTGGGGCCAACGTCCTGACTTTC.

A single count supports this clone. J is TRBJ2-3 and V is TRBV7-3, with a tentative D call TRBD1 (5 bases). CDR3 length: 16 residues. Germline V lookup: CDR1 SGHTA, CDR2 FQGTGA. The V end lost 5 bases, the J end lost 1 base, and 16 bases lay between the germline ends. This CDR3 reads CASSPDGASGTDTQYF. The CDR3 region has the DNA TGTGCCAGCAGCCCGGATGGGGCTAGTGGCACAGATACGCAGTATTTT.

The rearrangement uses TRBV12-5 and TRBJ1-1; D is unclear. The CDR3 totals 13 residues. V lost 1 base, J lost 5 bases, and 8 bases lay in between. Germline loops: CDR1 LGHNT, CDR2 FRNRAP. CDR3 protein: CASGLGPGTEAFF. The CDR3 DNA follows: TGTGCTAGTGGTTTGGGACCAGGTACTGAAGCTTTCTTT.

This chain connects TRBV6-1 to TRBJ2-3; the D gene is possibly TRBD2 (6 bases). The CDR3 contains 16 residues. CDR1 MNHNS and CDR2 SASEGT come from the germline V gene. V lost 1 base and J 4 bases, leaving 15 bases between the germline ends. CDR3 loop: CASSEVFGGISDTQYF. The CDR3 region has the DNA TGTGCCAGCAGTGAAGTTTTCGGGGGAATCTCAGATACGCAGTATTTT.

The chain is built from TRBV11-2 and TRBJ1-3; D remains ambiguous. V shed 0 bases and J shed 2 bases, with 8 bases lying between them. Germline values: CDR1 SGHAT, CDR2 FQNNGV. The CDR3 has 15 amino acids. The CDR3 spells CASSLETFAGNTIYF. The CDR3, as DNA: TGTGCCAGCAGCTTAGAAACTTTCGCTGGAAACACCATATATTTT.

The chain uses TRBV20-1 and TRBJ1-2; D is uncertain. Germline V gives CDR1 DFQATT, CDR2 SNEGSKA (reference sequence). This CDR3 comprises 13 residues. Trimming stripped 3 bases from V and 4 bases from J, with 12 bases between. This chain's CDR3 is CSASKAGLYGYTF. Here the CDR3 DNA reads TGCAGTGCTAGTAAGGCAGGCCTCTATGGCTACACCTTC.